The clone carrying this T cell receptor beta chain was detected ten times or more. Its antigen is not identified. This entry belongs to a study of blood T cells in healthy people across ages. The study, taken as a whole, reports: With age, beta diversity per million T cells declined roughly linearly, significantly by roughly 40. Reliance upon unsorted PBMCs precluded definitive naive versus antigen-experienced comparison.

The ends lost 0 bases at V and 5 bases at J; junction bases unmatched: 3. The CDR3 consists of 15 residues. The germline V gene has CDR1 SGHVS and CDR2 FQNEAQ. For the second PCR, which ran for about 7 to 12 cycles, a sample-barcoded 5' primer and a J-beta primer mix were used. TCRdb independently ran MiXCR on the 5' RACE reads; one entry per CDR3 protein. The data contain 550,000 to 800,000 distinct CDR3 sequences, about 34% of them singletons. V gene TRBV7-8 combines with J gene TRBJ2-1, with TRBD2 matching over 8 bases. Sequenced: blood. The TCR comes from a woman aged 80 or over in good health. CDR3 region: CASSLAQRGNNEQFF. The CDR3, as DNA: TGTGCCAGCAGCTTAGCCCAGCGGGGGAACAATGAGCAGTTCTTC. The entire variable domain, with the rest obtained from reference TRBV7-8 and TRBJ2-1, is as follows: GAGVSQSPRYKVAKRGQDVALRCDPISGHVSLFWYQQALGQGPEFLTYFQNEAQLDKSGLPSDRFFAERPEGSVSTLKIQRTQQEDSAVYLCASSLAQRGNNEQFFGPGTRLTVL.